The T cell receptor beta chain described here comes from a study of T cells in Graves' hyperthyroidism and ophthalmopathy. Study summary: Peripheral blood samples were taken at initial diagnosis, prior to any treatment. General observations from the study: Stable hyperthyroidism was separated from ophthalmopathy by a model based on 13 V-J features.

This clonotype has at least ten counts. Its antigen remains unidentified. The CDR3 loop spans 14 amino acids. Germline CDR1 and CDR2: SGHAT and FQNNGV. V trimming: 4 bases; J trimming: 6 bases; junction bases outside the gene matches: 4. Blood was obtained at the first hyperthyroidism diagnosis, which preceded any ophthalmopathy symptoms. PBMCs were derived from about 10 ml fresh peripheral blood. What was amplified from RNA transcripts were TCR beta CDR3 regions. RT-PCR in the first round (using the HTBI primer set) targeted the TCR CDR3. Via MiXCR, TCRdb re-called the multiplex PCR reads, giving one row per CDR3 protein. The sample has around 340,000 distinct CDR3 sequences, roughly a sixth seen once.

The sample taken for sequencing was blood. This receptor was obtained from a woman aged 25 to 39 with Graves' hyperthyroidism that later progressed to Graves' ophthalmopathy. The chain uses TRBV11-2 and TRBJ2-3; TRBD1 matches at 10 bases. CDR3 bases: TGTGCCAGCAGCTGGGGGACAGGGGTTGATACGCAGTATTTT. Its protein product is CASSWGTGVDTQYF.